This TCR beta chain comes out of a study of human CD8 memory T cell subsets. To note about this clonotype: Its antigen is not known.

CCR7+ PD-1- TIGIT- CD8+ T cells were termed stem-like memory (TSTEM). It was by negative magnetic separation that total CD8+ T cells were enriched. RNA was obtained from duplicate vials of fewer than 190,000 sorted CD8+ T cells per subset. This CDR3 is 15 amino acids long. The germline V gene has CDR1 MNHEY and CDR2 SVGAGI. A UMI-labeled 5' RACE approach was the method that produced the TCR beta libraries. After re-calling the 5' RACE reads, TCRdb lists one entry per CDR3 protein, DNA absent. Its clone listing holds fewer than 8,500 distinct CDR3 sequences. Study conclusions and caveats: When diversity was estimated with Chao1, stem-like memory T cells appeared more diverse than precursor exhausted T cells.

The rearrangement joins TRBV6-5 to TRBJ2-1. What was sequenced was CD8+ stem-like memory T cells (TSCM and TCM) sorted from PBMCs. Stated subset: stem-like memory CD8 T cells (TSTEM), CCR7+ PD-1- TIGIT-. The sequence derives from a human donor in good health. The CDR3 sequence: CASSYIPTGDNEQFF.